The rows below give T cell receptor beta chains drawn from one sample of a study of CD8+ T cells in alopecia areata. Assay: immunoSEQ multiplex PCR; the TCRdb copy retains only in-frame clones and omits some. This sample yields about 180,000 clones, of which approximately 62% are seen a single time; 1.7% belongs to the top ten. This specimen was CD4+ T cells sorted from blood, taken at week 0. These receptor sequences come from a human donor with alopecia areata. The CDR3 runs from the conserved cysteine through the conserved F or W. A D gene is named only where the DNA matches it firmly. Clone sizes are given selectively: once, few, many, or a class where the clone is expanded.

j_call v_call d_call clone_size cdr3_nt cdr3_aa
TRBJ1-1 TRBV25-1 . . TGTGCCAGCAGTGAATTCGGGACTGAAGCTTTCTTT CASSEFGTEAFF
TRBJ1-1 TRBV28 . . TGTGCCAGCAGTTTAGTTCGGGAGACTGAAGCTTTCTTT CASSLVRETEAFF
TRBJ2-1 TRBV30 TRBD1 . TGTGCCTGGAGTGTAAGACAGGGGATGTACAATGAGCAGTTCTTC CAWSVRQGMYNEQFF
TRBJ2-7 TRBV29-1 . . TGCAGCGGGGGTGACGTATACTACGAGCAGTACTTC CSGGDVYYEQYF
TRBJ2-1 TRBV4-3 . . TGCGCCAGCAGCCAAGAGGTTCGCGCTGCTCCATATGAGCAGTTCTTC CASSQEVRAAPYEQFF
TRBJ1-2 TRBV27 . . TGTGCCAGCAGTTTCCGAGGAGCCTATGGCTACACCTTC CASSFRGAYGYTF
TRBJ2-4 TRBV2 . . TGTGCCAGCAGTGGAAGAGTGGGGGAAATTCAGTACTTC CASSGRVGEIQYF
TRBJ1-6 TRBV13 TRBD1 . TGTGCCAGCAGCTTACAGGGGGGGACCCTCCACTTT CASSLQGGTLHF
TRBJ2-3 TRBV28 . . TGTGCCAGCAGTCCCTCCGAGGGGGGAGGCACAGATACGCAGTATTTT CASSPSEGGGTDTQYF
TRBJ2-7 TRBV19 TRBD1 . TGTGCCAGTAGATCGACAGGGAGCCACGAGCAGTACTTC CASRSTGSHEQYF
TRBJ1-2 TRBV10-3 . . TGTGCCATCAGTGGGCCGAACTATGGCTACACCTTC CAISGPNYGYTF
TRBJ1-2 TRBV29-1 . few TGCAGCGTTGGAGCTAACTATGGCTACACCTTC CSVGANYGYTF
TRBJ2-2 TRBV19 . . TGTGCCAGTAGTCAAGGGACGGGAAGTGGGCCCGGGGAGCTGTTTTTT CASSQGTGSGPGELFF
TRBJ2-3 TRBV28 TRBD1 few TGTGCCAGCAGTTTATGGGACAGGAGCACAGATACGCAGTATTTT CASSLWDRSTDTQYF
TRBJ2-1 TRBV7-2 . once TGTGCCAGCAGCTTAGAAGTAACCCGGCAGTTCTTC CASSLEVTRQFF
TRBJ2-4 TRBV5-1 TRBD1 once TGCGCCAGCAGCGCGCGACAGGGGGTATATCAGTACTTC CASSARQGVYQYF
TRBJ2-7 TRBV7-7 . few TGTGCCAGCAGCTTAGCCCCTAACAACGAGCAGTACTTC CASSLAPNNEQYF